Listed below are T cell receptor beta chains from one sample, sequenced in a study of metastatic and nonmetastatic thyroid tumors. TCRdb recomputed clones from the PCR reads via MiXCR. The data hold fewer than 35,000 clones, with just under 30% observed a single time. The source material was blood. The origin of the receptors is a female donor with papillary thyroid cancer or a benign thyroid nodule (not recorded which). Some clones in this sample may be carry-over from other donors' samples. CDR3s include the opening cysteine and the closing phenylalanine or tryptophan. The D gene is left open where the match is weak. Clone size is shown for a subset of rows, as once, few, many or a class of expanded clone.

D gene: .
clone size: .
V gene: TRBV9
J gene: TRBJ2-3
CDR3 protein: CASSGAGTPFDTQYF
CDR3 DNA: TGTGCCAGCAGCGGTGCAGGGACACCATTTGATACGCAGTATTTT

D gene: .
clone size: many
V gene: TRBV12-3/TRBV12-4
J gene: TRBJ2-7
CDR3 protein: CASSFDRYEQYF
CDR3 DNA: TGTGCCAGCAGTTTCGACCGCTACGAGCAGTACTTC

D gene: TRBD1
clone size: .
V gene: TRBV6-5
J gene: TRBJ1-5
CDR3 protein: CASSYLTGDQPQHF
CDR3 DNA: TGTGCCAGCAGTTACCTTACAGGGGATCAGCCCCAGCATTTT

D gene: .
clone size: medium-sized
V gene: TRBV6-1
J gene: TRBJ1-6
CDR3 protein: CASTPTGLSPLHF
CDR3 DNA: TGTGCCAGCACCCCGACAGGATTATCACCCCTCCACTTT

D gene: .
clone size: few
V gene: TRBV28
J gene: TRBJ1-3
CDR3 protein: CASSAWGLDRLSGNTIYF
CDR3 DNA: TGTGCCAGCAGTGCCTGGGGCCTAGACAGGCTCTCTGGAAACACCATATATTTT

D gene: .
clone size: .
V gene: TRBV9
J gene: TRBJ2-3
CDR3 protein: CASSSTGRPDTQYF
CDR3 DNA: TGTGCCAGCAGCTCTACAGGGAGACCAGATACGCAGTATTTT

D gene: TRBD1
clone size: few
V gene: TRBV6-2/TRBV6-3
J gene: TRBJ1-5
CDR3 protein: CASWGGQGWQPQHF
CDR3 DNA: TGTGCCAGCTGGGGCGGACAGGGCTGGCAGCCCCAGCATTTT

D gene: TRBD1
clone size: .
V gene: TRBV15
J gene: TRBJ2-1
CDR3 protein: CATSTGQDLYNEQFF
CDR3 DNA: TGTGCCACCAGTACCGGACAGGATTTATACAATGAGCAGTTCTTC

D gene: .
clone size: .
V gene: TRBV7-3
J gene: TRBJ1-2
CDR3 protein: CASSLGAGAGYTF
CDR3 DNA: TGTGCCAGCAGCTTAGGGGCAGGGGCCGGCTACACCTTC

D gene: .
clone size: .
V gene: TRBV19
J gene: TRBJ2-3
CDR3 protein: CASSMGGSVTDTQYF
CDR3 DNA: TGTGCCAGTAGTATGGGTGGGAGTGTGACAGACACGCAGTATTTT

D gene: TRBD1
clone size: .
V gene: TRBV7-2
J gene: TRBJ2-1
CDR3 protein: CASSLFFGQGLGVYNEQFF
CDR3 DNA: TGTGCCAGCAGCTTATTTTTCGGACAGGGATTAGGTGTATACAATGAGCAGTTCTTC

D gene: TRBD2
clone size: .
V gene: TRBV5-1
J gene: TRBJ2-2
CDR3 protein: CASSLTGTSSLTGELFF
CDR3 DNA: TGCGCCAGCAGCTTGACCGGGACTAGCTCCCTCACCGGGGAGCTGTTTTTT

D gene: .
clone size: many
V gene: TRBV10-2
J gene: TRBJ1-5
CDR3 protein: CASSTSGGTELRPQHF
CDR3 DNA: TGCGCCAGCAGTACATCCGGTGGGACTGAACTGCGGCCCCAGCATTTT

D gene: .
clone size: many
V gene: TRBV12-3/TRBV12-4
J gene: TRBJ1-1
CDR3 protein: CASRPSVNTEAFF
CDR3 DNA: TGTGCCAGCAGGCCGTCGGTGAACACTGAAGCTTTCTTT

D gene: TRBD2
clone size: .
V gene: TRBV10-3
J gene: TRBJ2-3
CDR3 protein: CAISERVGLAGATDTQYF
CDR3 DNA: TGTGCCATCAGTGAACGTGTAGGACTAGCGGGGGCCACAGATACGCAGTATTTT

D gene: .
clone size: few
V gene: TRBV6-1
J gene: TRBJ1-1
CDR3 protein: CASRQGWRTEAFF
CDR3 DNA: TGTGCCAGCAGGCAGGGGTGGCGCACTGAAGCTTTCTTT

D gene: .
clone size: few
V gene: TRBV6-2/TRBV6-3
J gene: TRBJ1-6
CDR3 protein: CASSYDKGGSPLHF
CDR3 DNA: TGTGCCAGCAGTTACGACAAGGGCGGATCACCCCTCCACTTT

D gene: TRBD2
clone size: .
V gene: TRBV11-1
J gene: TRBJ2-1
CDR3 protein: CASSLDGTSLKEQFF
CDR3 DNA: TGTGCCAGCAGCTTAGATGGGACTAGCCTCAAGGAGCAGTTCTTC

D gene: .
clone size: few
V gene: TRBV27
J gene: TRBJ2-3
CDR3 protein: CASSLLVESDTQYF
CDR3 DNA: TGTGCCAGCAGTTTACTAGTGGAGTCAGATACGCAGTATTTT

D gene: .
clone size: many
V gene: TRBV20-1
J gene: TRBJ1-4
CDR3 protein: CSARSQGGEEKLFF
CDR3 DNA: TGCAGTGCTAGATCACAGGGAGGGGAGGAAAAACTGTTTTTT

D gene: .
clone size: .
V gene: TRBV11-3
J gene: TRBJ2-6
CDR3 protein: CASRPRGAGANVLTF
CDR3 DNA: TGTGCCAGCAGACCCAGGGGAGCCGGGGCCAACGTCCTGACTTTC

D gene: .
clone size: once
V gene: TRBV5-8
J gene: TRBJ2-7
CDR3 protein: CASSSRGAGTYEQYF
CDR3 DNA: TGTGCCAGCAGCTCCCGCGGCGCGGGGACGTACGAGCAGTACTTC